This TCR beta chain was retrieved from a study of blood T cell repertoires in COVID-19. Across the study: Donors in the United States, Italy and Spain gave samples during acute or convalescent COVID-19. T cells, B-cell-depleted T cells, or PBMCs provided the cDNA or gDNA that served as material.

This clone was counted only a few times. V lost 4 bases and J lost 3, with 16 bases in between. Germline CDR1 reads SGHNT; CDR2 reads YYREEE (reference sequence). This CDR3 region has 15 residues. In the authors' methods: Estimation of nucleated cell counts was performed using reference gene primer amplification. Sequencing was performed with immunoSEQ multiplex PCR; in TCRdb, only in-frame clones are kept and a portion is missing. The V and J calls and clone size were taken over from that table, and D and trimming were inferred from the DNA. The sample records roughly 280,000 clones, 70% to 90% being singletons.

The clonotype was recovered from a woman in her sixties or seventies with acute or convalescent COVID-19. The sequenced sample was peripheral blood. The chain combines TRBV5-4 with TRBJ1-1; D unclear. For the CDR3, the DNA is TGTGCCAGCAGCCGGGATATAGGGTCGGACACTGAAGCTTTCTTT. It encodes CASSRDIGSDTEAFF.